This record concerns one TCR beta chain sequence. The naive CD8 subset, CD45RO-negative cells positively selected for CCR7, excluded terminally differentiated effector memory CD45RA+ cells. Here immunoSEQ multiplex PCR was the method, and the copy in TCRdb shows in-frame clones only, minus some. The table lists 750,000 to 1,000,000 clones, around 92% of them singletons. The sample originates from a study of shared clonotypes between healthy human individuals. Trimming removed 3 bases from V and 2 bases from J, with 13 bases in between. From germline, CDR1 is LNHDA and CDR2 SQIVND (reference sequence). The CDR3 length is 15 residues.

The sequence was obtained from a man younger than 45 in good health. The sample consisted of naive CD8+ T cells sorted from blood. This sequence joins TRBV19 and TRBJ1-2, with a possible D match to TRBD1 (5 bases). The CDR3 reads CASSIPWGPNYGYTF. The CDR3, as DNA: TGTGCCAGTAGTATTCCGTGGGGACCAAACTATGGCTACACCTTC.